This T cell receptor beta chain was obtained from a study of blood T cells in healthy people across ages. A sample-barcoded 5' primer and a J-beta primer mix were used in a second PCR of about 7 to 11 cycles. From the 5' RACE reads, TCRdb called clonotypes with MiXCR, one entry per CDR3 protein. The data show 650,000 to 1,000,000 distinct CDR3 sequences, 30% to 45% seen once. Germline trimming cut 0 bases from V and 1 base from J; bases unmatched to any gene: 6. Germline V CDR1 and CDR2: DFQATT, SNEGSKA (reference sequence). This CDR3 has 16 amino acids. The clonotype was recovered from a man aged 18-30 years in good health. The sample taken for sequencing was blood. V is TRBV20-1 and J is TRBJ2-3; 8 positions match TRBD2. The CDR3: CSARELAGGGTDTQYF. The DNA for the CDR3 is TGCAGTGCTAGAGAGTTGGCGGGAGGCGGCACAGATACGCAGTATTTT.